This T cell receptor beta chain was identified during a study of T cell clonotyping in hematopoietic cell transplantation. The time point here: recipient sample about 28 days before transplant, after cytoreduction. Libraries were prepared by immunoSEQ multiplex PCR; TCRdb keeps only in-frame clonotypes and omits some of them. The sample consists of tens of thousands of clones, 65% to 90% of them appearing once. Germline lookup yields CDR1 LNHDA and CDR2 SQIVND (reference sequence). V was cut by 5 bases and J by 1 base, with 8 bases left in between. This CDR3 comprises 13 residues. The chain combines TRBV19 with TRBJ1-1; the D is unclear. The specimen comprised peripheral blood mononuclear cells, sampled before stem cell transplant. The TCR was taken from a man aged 55 to 70 with biphenotypic leukemia. Some clones in this sample may be carry-over from other donors' samples. CDR3 sequence (DNA): TGTGCCAGTAGTCATCAAGGGAACACTGAAGCTTTCTTT. Translating gives CASSHQGNTEAFF.